In its sample, the clone carrying this T cell receptor beta chain was seen many times. TCRdb re-called the PCR reads through MiXCR, storing one row per CDR3 protein. Among 10,000 or so distinct CDR3 sequences listed, about 30% were seen once. This entry comes from a study of immune characterization of retroperitoneal liposarcoma. The CDR3 runs to 16 residues. J lost 8 bases, V lost 2 bases, and 12 bases had no gene match. The J gene is TRBJ2-4, the V gene TRBV12-3 or TRBV12-4; 7 bases align to TRBD2. The sequence was collected from a male donor with retroperitoneal liposarcoma. Sequenced material: tumor tissue. The CDR3 DNA is TGTGCCAGCAGTTTATGGGACCGACCCCGGGGGGACATTCAGTACTTC. Protein product: CASSLWDRPRGDIQYF.